This TCR beta chain originates from a study of neurological immune-mediated disorders. Blood bank volunteers in Maryland, USA, served as healthy controls. The sorted libraries involved the use of about 930,000 CD4+ or CD8+ T cells. TCRdb recomputed calls from the 5' RACE reads with MiXCR, one row per CDR3 protein. The sample includes 39,000 or so distinct CDR3 sequences, roughly 4.8% of them seen just once. In this sample, this clonotype turned up many times. This TCR derives from a man in his late teens or twenties in good health. The specimen sequenced was CD4+ T cells from blood.

The CDR3 DNA sequence: TGTGCCAGCAGCCAAAGTTGGAACACCGGGGAGCTGTTTTTT. Protein: CASSQSWNTGELFF. The rearrangement joins TRBV14 to TRBJ2-2; D remains unclear. The germline V gene has CDR1 SGHDN and CDR2 FVKESK. The CDR3 sequence is 14 residues long. The V gene lost 2 bases and the J gene lost 1 base, with 5 bases spanning the gap. The complete variable domain, with remaining parts taken from reference TRBV14 and TRBJ2-2, reads EAGVTQFPSHSVIEKGQTVTLRCDPISGHDNLYWYRRVMGKEIKFLLHFVKESKQDESGMPNNRFLAERTGGTYSTLKVQPAELEDSGVYFCASSQSWNTGELFFGEGSRLTVL.